This is a list of T cell receptor beta chains from one sample in a study of control samples from healthy donors and cancer patients. Some clones are missing from TCRdb's copy, which holds only in-frame ones; the method was immunoSEQ multiplex PCR. The sample has around 110,000 clones; 80% to 90% are singletons. The specimen was PBMCs. These receptors were taken from a woman in her 50s with colorectal cancer. Both conserved end residues are part of each CDR3. D genes are given only for firm matches. Rows may omit the clone size; those that give it use once, few, many or a size class.

size: .
V: TRBV29-1
D: .
length: 12
J: TRBJ1-1
CDR3: CSVLRRNTEAFF
DNA: TGCAGCGTTCTGAGGAGGAACACTGAAGCTTTCTTT

size: .
V: TRBV10-3
D: TRBD1
length: 13
J: TRBJ1-5
CDR3: CAISESDRGVTHF
DNA: TGTGCCATCAGTGAGTCCGACAGGGGGGTTACGCATTTT

size: once
V: TRBV5-1
D: .
length: 13
J: TRBJ2-5
CDR3: CASSLSPQETQYF
DNA: TGCGCCAGCAGCTTGTCCCCCCAAGAGACCCAGTACTTC

size: once
V: TRBV11-2
D: .
length: 14
J: TRBJ1-3
CDR3: CASIQDGSGNTIYF
DNA: TGTGCCAGCATCCAAGATGGGAGCGGAAACACCATATATTTT

size: .
V: TRBV19
D: .
length: 15
J: TRBJ2-1
CDR3: CASSIVREIGNEQFF
DNA: TGTGCCAGTAGTATTGTTCGGGAGATTGGCAATGAGCAGTTCTTC

size: .
V: TRBV3-1/TRBV3-2
D: TRBD1
length: 16
J: TRBJ2-7
CDR3: CASSQVGRQGAYEQYF
DNA: TGTGCCAGCAGCCAAGTGGGGAGACAGGGGGCTTACGAGCAGTACTTC

size: .
V: TRBV5-1
D: .
length: 16
J: TRBJ2-2
CDR3: CASRDARGTNTGELFF
DNA: TGCGCCAGCCGTGACGCTAGGGGTACGAACACCGGGGAGCTGTTTTTT

size: once
V: TRBV6-1
D: .
length: 15
J: TRBJ2-3
CDR3: CASSEDSGGGDTQYF
DNA: TGTGCCAGCAGTGAAGACAGTGGGGGAGGTGATACGCAGTATTTT

size: .
V: TRBV3-1/TRBV3-2
D: TRBD2
length: 15
J: TRBJ2-1
CDR3: CASSQRGLADNEQFF
DNA: TGTGCCAGCAGCCAGCGGGGACTAGCGGATAATGAGCAGTTCTTC

size: .
V: TRBV7-3
D: .
length: 13
J: TRBJ1-1
CDR3: CASSLGTNTEAFF
DNA: TGTGCCAGCAGCCTCGGGACGAACACTGAAGCTTTCTTT

size: .
V: TRBV9
D: .
length: 18
J: TRBJ2-2
CDR3: CASSVGLGRQLNTGELFF
DNA: TGTGCCAGCAGCGTAGGTCTAGGGAGACAGCTAAACACCGGGGAGCTGTTTTTT

size: .
V: TRBV6-6
D: .
length: 19
J: TRBJ1-4
CDR3: CASSLLTDGRRATNEKLFF
DNA: TGTGCCAGCAGTCTCTTAACGGACGGGAGACGGGCAACTAATGAAAAACTGTTTTTT

size: .
V: TRBV20-1
D: .
length: 13
J: TRBJ1-4
CDR3: CSASRGLDEKLFF
DNA: TGCAGTGCTAGTCGGGGTCTAGATGAAAAACTGTTTTTT

size: once
V: TRBV5-1
D: .
length: 14
J: TRBJ2-7
CDR3: CASQDREGSYEQYF
DNA: TGCGCCAGCCAAGACAGGGAGGGCTCCTACGAGCAGTACTTC

size: .
V: TRBV9
D: TRBD2
length: 16
J: TRBJ2-3
CDR3: CASSVGLAGARDTQYF
DNA: TGTGCCAGCAGCGTAGGACTAGCGGGGGCCAGGGATACGCAGTATTTT

size: .
V: TRBV24-1
D: TRBD1
length: 14
J: TRBJ2-7
CDR3: CATSDPGDRAEQYF
DNA: TGTGCCACCAGTGATCCCGGGGACAGGGCCGAGCAGTACTTC

size: few
V: TRBV7-9
D: .
length: 12
J: TRBJ2-3
CDR3: CASSLETVTQYF
DNA: TGTGCCAGCAGCTTAGAAACGGTTACGCAGTATTTT

size: once
V: TRBV27
D: TRBD2
length: 13
J: TRBJ2-1
CDR3: CASRGLAVGEQFF
DNA: TGTGCCAGCAGGGGACTAGCGGTGGGTGAGCAGTTCTTC

size: .
V: TRBV2
D: .
length: 13
J: TRBJ1-1
CDR3: CARRGTRNTEAFF
DNA: TGTGCCAGAAGGGGCACCAGGAACACTGAAGCTTTCTTT

size: .
V: TRBV19
D: TRBD1
length: 14
J: TRBJ1-2
CDR3: CASRDRGRFYGYTF
DNA: TGTGCCAGCCGGGACAGGGGGCGGTTCTATGGCTACACCTTC

size: .
V: TRBV6-1
D: TRBD1
length: 17
J: TRBJ2-5
CDR3: CASSEPIRTTGGETQYF
DNA: TGTGCCAGCAGTGAACCCATACGTACTACAGGGGGAGAGACCCAGTACTTC

size: .
V: TRBV7-8
D: .
length: 19
J: TRBJ1-4
CDR3: CASSPLLMGAERTDEKLFF
DNA: TGTGCCAGCAGCCCTCTCTTGATGGGAGCGGAACGGACGGATGAAAAACTGTTTTTT

size: .
V: TRBV6-5
D: .
length: 15
J: TRBJ2-7
CDR3: CASTVLVLESYEQYF
DNA: TGTGCCAGCACTGTATTGGTCCTGGAGTCCTACGAGCAGTACTTC

size: .
V: TRBV4-2
D: TRBD2
length: 16
J: TRBJ2-7
CDR3: CASSPQTSVSPYEQYF
DNA: TGTGCCAGCAGCCCCCAGACTAGCGTGTCTCCCTACGAGCAGTACTTC

size: .
V: TRBV19
D: .
length: 15
J: TRBJ2-7
CDR3: CASSWAGQPNSEQYF
DNA: TGTGCCAGTAGTTGGGCAGGTCAGCCTAACTCCGAGCAGTACTTC

size: .
V: TRBV18
D: TRBD1
length: 15
J: TRBJ1-4
CDR3: CASSTGQGYSEKLFF
DNA: TGTGCCAGCTCAACAGGACAGGGATACAGTGAAAAACTGTTTTTT

size: .
V: TRBV7-6
D: .
length: 12
J: TRBJ2-3
CDR3: CASSQNTDTQYF
DNA: TGTGCCAGCAGCCAAAACACAGATACGCAGTATTTT

size: .
V: TRBV20-1
D: TRBD2
length: 19
J: TRBJ2-1
CDR3: CSASAGSSGVVHGYNEQFF
DNA: TGCAGTGCCAGTGCCGGGTCTAGCGGGGTAGTACACGGGTACAATGAGCAGTTCTTC

size: few
V: TRBV11-2
D: TRBD2
length: 17
J: TRBJ2-2
CDR3: CASSLFASGGDTGELFF
DNA: TGTGCCAGCAGCTTATTCGCTAGCGGTGGCGACACCGGGGAGCTGTTTTTT

size: .
V: TRBV18
D: .
length: 12
J: TRBJ2-7
CDR3: CASSPTGYEQYF
DNA: TGTGCCAGCTCCCCGACGGGATACGAGCAGTACTTC